These 17 T cell receptor beta chains were all obtained from the same sample, sequenced in a study of regulatory T cells in long-lasting Graves disease. The time point denotes: newly diagnosed GD, antithyroid drugs for less than 3 months. RNA isolated from PBMCs was used to make the TCR library. Building the TCR beta libraries relied on iRepertoire HTBI primers, and CDR3 regions underwent Arm-PCR. TCRdb re-called the multiplex PCR reads through MiXCR, storing one row per CDR3 protein. The sample yields approximately 540,000 distinct CDR3 sequences, 12% seen once. Separately, the same data were catalogued under a study of T cells in Graves' hyperthyroidism and ophthalmopathy.

The material sequenced was peripheral blood mononuclear cells (PBMCs), taken at new diagnosis, from a patient treated with antithyroid drugs. These receptors came from a woman in her thirties with Graves disease.

This clonotype appeared many times. The V call is TRBV29-1, the J call TRBJ2-1; D unresolved. The CDR3 spans 12 residues. Between the trimmed V and J ends, which lost 7 bases and 15 bases, there was a span of 22 bases. Germline lookup yields CDR1 SQVTM and CDR2 ANQGSEA. CDR3 in amino acids: CSAVGGPTKRFF. The CDR3 DNA reads TGCAGCGCTGTGGGCGGTCCCACCAAACGGTTCTTC.

This clonotype was detected many times. V is TRBV3-1 and J is TRBJ2-1; TRBD2 matches 10 bases. The CDR3 loop spans 14 amino acids. Germline CDR1 LGHDT, CDR2 YNNKEL (reference sequence). The ends lost 4 bases at V and 6 bases at J; junction bases unmatched: 3. The CDR3 sequence: CASSRTSGGNEQFF. Here the CDR3 DNA reads TGTGCCAGCAGCCGGACTAGCGGAGGCAATGAGCAGTTCTTC.

This clonotype was seen more than once but under ten times. V and J are TRBV7-6 and TRBJ1-1, with D unclear. The germline CDR1 and CDR2 sequences are SGHVS and FNYEAQ. CDR3 length: 13 amino acids. The ends were cut back, 6 bases at V and 1 base at J, with 9 bases in the middle. The CDR3 DNA reads as TGTGCCAGCAGACGGGCCCCGAACACTGAAGCTTTCTTT. The encoded protein is CASRRAPNTEAFF.

This clonotype was seen ten or more times. The CDR3 sequence: CATSEPRDYPTDTQYF. The CDR3 DNA sequence: TGTGCCACCAGTGAACCCCGGGACTACCCCACAGATACGCAGTATTTT. This sequence joins TRBV24-1 and TRBJ2-3, with 7 nucleotides matching TRBD2. CDR1 is KGHDR and CDR2 is SFDVKD in the germline V gene. V dropped 4 bases and J dropped 2; count of bases not matched to a gene: 8. The CDR3 is 16 amino acids.

In nucleotides, the CDR3 is TGTGCCAGCAGTTACACGACGACAGGGAGGGAATTTGAAAAACTGTTTTTT. It codes for CASSYTTTGREFEKLFF. The rearrangement joins TRBV6-2 or TRBV6-3 to TRBJ1-4; 7 bases line up with TRBD1. After removal of 2 bases from V and 7 bases from J, the junction contained 13 bases not matched to a gene. In germline, CDR1 is MNHEY, CDR2 SVGEGT. The length of the CDR3 is 17 residues.

This clonotype was found many times. The chain links TRBV19 to TRBJ1-2; D is undetermined. Trimming took 3 bases from V and 4 from J, leaving 9 bases between them. CDR1 is LNHDA and CDR2 is SQIVND in the germline V gene (reference sequence). The CDR3 length is 13 residues. CDR3 amino acids: CASSIEGSYGYTF. Here the CDR3 DNA reads TGTGCCAGTAGTATTGAGGGCTCCTATGGCTACACCTTC.

On this clonotype: A much larger clone lies one base from this, so it may be a read error. The chain uses TRBV11-3 and TRBJ2-5; D may match TRBD1 or TRBD2 (6 bases each). The J call may be incorrect, as the DNA end agrees better with TRBJ2-7. CDR1 is SGHNT, CDR2 YENEEA, per germline. The CDR3 length is 15 residues. The CDR3, as DNA: TGTGCCAGCAGCTTCTGGGGCAGGGGACTCTACGAGCAGTACTTC. Protein product: CASSFWGRGLYEQYF.

The J gene is TRBJ2-7, the V gene TRBV9; 7 bases fit TRBD1. Germline values: CDR1 SGDLS, CDR2 YYNGEE. This CDR3 contains 16 residues. V gave up 4 bases and J gave up 5 bases; unmatched junction bases: 15. CDR3 nucleotide sequence: TGTGCCAGCAGCCCCAACCCCCAGGGGGTCGGGGACGAGCAGTACTTC. Translation gives CASSPNPQGVGDEQYF.

This clonotype came up many times. This sequence joins TRBV7-2 and TRBJ2-1; 8 bases fit TRBD2. The CDR3 consists of 16 residues. CDR1 is SGHTA and CDR2 is FQGNSA in the germline V gene. Trimming at V came to 5 bases and at J to 4 bases, leaving 10 bases not matched to a gene. This CDR3 is CASSLSRTSGYNEQFF. CDR3 DNA sequence: TGTGCCAGCAGCCTATCCCGCACTAGCGGATACAATGAGCAGTTCTTC.

This clonotype has ten or more counts. This rearrangement joins TRBV7-2 to TRBJ2-1, with 8 bases that match TRBD2. From germline, CDR1 is SGHTA and CDR2 FQGNSA. After removal of 5 bases from V and 4 bases from J, the junction contained 7 bases not matched to a gene. The CDR3 totals 15 residues. CDR3 sequence: CASSLTSGPYNEQFF. The CDR3 DNA reads TGTGCCAGCAGCCTTACTAGCGGACCATACAATGAGCAGTTCTTC.

This clonotype has a count of ten or more. CDR3 loop: CASSAGLAGGRSYEQYF. DNA of the CDR3: TGTGCCAGTAGTGCGGGACTAGCGGGAGGACGCTCCTACGAGCAGTACTTC. V is TRBV19 and J is TRBJ2-7; TRBD2 matches at 15 bases. The V gene end was trimmed by 5 bases and the J gene end by 0 bases; junction bases not matched to a gene: 5. The CDR3 consists of 17 residues. Germline CDR1 and CDR2: LNHDA and SQIVND (reference sequence).

This clonotype was counted many times. The chain uses TRBV3-1 and TRBJ1-1, with a weak D call TRBD1 (5 bases). This CDR3 contains 15 residues. V was trimmed by 3 bases and J by 3 bases, leaving 14 bases between them. Per germline, CDR1 LGHDT and CDR2 YNNKEL (reference sequence). The CDR3 region is CASSHGTTWDTEAFF. CDR3 nucleotide sequence: TGTGCCAGCAGCCATGGGACTACATGGGACACTGAAGCTTTCTTT. The entire variable domain, with the rest obtained from reference TRBV3-1 and TRBJ1-1, is as follows: DTAVSQTPKYLVTQMGNDKSIKCEQNLGHDTMYWYKQDSKKFLKIMFSYNNKELIINETVPNRFSPKSPDKAHLNLHINSLELGDSAVYFCASSHGTTWDTEAFFGQGTRLTVV.

This clonotype was recorded many times. The chain couples TRBV11-2 to TRBJ2-1; TRBD2 matches 9 bases. The CDR3 is 22 residues long. Losses at the gene ends were 5 bases for V and 0 bases for J; bases not matched to a gene: 23. Per germline, CDR1 SGHAT and CDR2 FQNNGV. Here the CDR3 reads CASSRPRTSAPYRVFSYNEQFF. CDR3 bases: TGTGCCAGCAGCCGGCCTCGGACTAGCGCACCGTATAGGGTTTTCTCCTACAATGAGCAGTTCTTC.

This clonotype has a handful of counts. This may be a read error, as it is one base from a much larger clone. This likely comes from a read error, as the CDR3 has no conserved phenylalanine or tryptophan at its end. This chain connects TRBV11-2 to TRBJ1-2; the match to TRBD1 covers 8 bases. V dropped 0 bases and J dropped 5; count of bases not matched to a gene: 5. Germline-derived CDR1 and CDR2 are SGHAT and FQNNGV. This CDR3 region has 15 residues. CDR3 DNA: TGTGCCAGCAGCTTAGATGGGGGGACAGGATATGGCTACACCCTC. Translated, it gives CASSLDGGTGYGYTL.

V and J are TRBV5-1 and TRBJ2-7; D may be TRBD1 or TRBD2 (6 bases each). Germline V gives CDR1 SGHRS, CDR2 YFSETQ. CDR3 length: 15 residues. Trimming cost V 2 bases and J 4 bases, with 16 bases left between them. CDR3 protein: CASSFRGGYLYEQYF. The CDR3 DNA sequence: TGCGCCAGCAGCTTCCGAGGGGGGTATTTGTACGAGCAGTACTTC.

There are many counts of this clonotype. The germline gene is not matched at one end of the junction; a read error may be the cause. The V and J genes are TRBV20-1 and TRBJ1-1; D unclear. The length of the CDR3 is 12 residues. Germline CDR1 is DFQATT and CDR2 is SNEGSKA (reference sequence). The CDR3 DNA follows: TGCAGCGCTAGGGCCGGGAACACTGAAGCTTTCTTT. It encodes CSARAGNTEAFF.

This clonotype has at least ten counts. The chain recombines TRBV7-2 with TRBJ1-6; 7 positions match TRBD1. CDR3 size: 16 residues. V shed 5 bases, J shed 10 bases, and the junction held 14 bases outside the gene matches. Per the germline V gene, CDR1 is SGHTA and CDR2 is FQGNSA. CDR3 amino acids: CASSPGGDRRSSPLHF. DNA for the CDR3: TGTGCCAGCAGCCCAGGGGGGGACCGCCGCTCCTCACCCCTCCACTTT. Full variable domain (remainder filled in from reference TRBV7-2 and TRBJ1-6): GAGVSQSPSNKVTEKGKDVELRCDPISGHTALYWYRQSLGQGLEFLIYFQGNSAPDKSGLPSDRFSAERTGGSVSTLTIQRTQQEDSAVYLCASSPGGDRRSSPLHFGNGTRLTVT.